These 32 T cell receptor beta chains were all obtained from the same sample, sequenced in a study of T-cell reconstitution after alpha-beta-depleted transplantation in children. Researchers prepared the TCRbeta library using unique molecular identifiers, the study reports. TCRdb independently ran MiXCR on the PCR reads; one entry per CDR3 protein. The sample yields 25,000 or so distinct CDR3 sequences, roughly a sixth seen once. The input for sequencing was PBMCs, mostly from graft donor cells, taken 60 days after TCRalphabeta/CD19-depleted stem cell transplant. The receptor set was obtained from a male patient aged 2 to 9 who had a stem cell transplant for acute lymphoblastic leukemia, so the T cells may come from the graft donor.

This clonotype was recorded at least ten times. The V gene is TRBV12-3 or TRBV12-4, the J gene TRBJ2-7; D is undetermined. CDR3 length: 14 amino acids. Trimming removed 6 bases at V and 7 bases at J, with 19 bases between. The CDR3 DNA reads TGTGCCAGCAGCCCGGGTTGGGCCTCGGTTGAGCAGTACTTC. It translates to CASSPGWASVEQYF.

In its sample, this clonotype was seen many times. The genes are TRBV20-1 and TRBJ2-7; tentatively, D is TRBD2 (6 bases). This CDR3 spans 15 amino acids. Looked up from germline, CDR1 is DFQATT and CDR2 is SNEGSKA (reference sequence). The ends were cut back, 5 bases at V and 0 bases at J, with 17 bases in the middle. CDR3 in DNA: TGCAGTGCTGGACCCGACGGGAGTAGCTCCTACGAGCAGTACTTC. As protein: CSAGPDGSSSYEQYF.

The chain is built from TRBV6-2 or TRBV6-3 and TRBJ2-7; 9 nucleotides agree with TRBD1. The CDR3 spans 11 residues. CDR1 and CDR2 (germline): MNHEY, SVGEGT. J gave up 9 bases and V 8 bases, and 5 bases lay outside the gene matches. Here the CDR3 DNA reads TGTGCCAGCCGGACAGGGGACGTGCAGTACTTC. Amino acids: CASRTGDVQYF.

The sample holds one count of this clonotype. The J gene is TRBJ2-1, the V gene TRBV4-1, with D uncertain. The germline V and J ends were trimmed by 3 bases and 0 bases, with 12 bases remaining between them. This CDR3 has 16 amino acids. Germline-derived CDR1 and CDR2 are MGHRA and YSYEKL. The CDR3 loop reads CASSQVGLSSYNEQFF. DNA of the CDR3: TGCGCCAGCAGCCAGGTCGGTTTGAGCTCCTACAATGAGCAGTTCTTC.

This clonotype was detected a few times. This chain connects TRBV4-2 to TRBJ2-6; D gene uncertain. Germline-derived CDR1 and CDR2 are LGHNA and YNFKEQ. This CDR3 spans 13 amino acids. V was clipped by 4 bases and J by 4 bases, with 5 bases between them. The CDR3 DNA sequence: TGTGCCAGCAGCCCGACAGGGGCCAACGTCCTGACTTTC. Its translation: CASSPTGANVLTF.

The chain recombines TRBV20-1 with TRBJ2-7; no clear D gene. The CDR3 extends over 16 amino acids. Trimming removed 6 bases from V and 1 base from J, with 22 bases in between. Germline CDR1 and CDR2: DFQATT and SNEGSKA (reference sequence). The CDR3 DNA reads TGCAGTGCCCCACATGGTTTGAGAGGATCATCCTACGAGCAGTACTTC. Its translation is CSAPHGLRGSSYEQYF.

The J gene is TRBJ2-7, the V gene TRBV20-1, with 9 bases identical to TRBD2. Looked up from germline, CDR1 is DFQATT and CDR2 is SNEGSKA (reference sequence). CDR3 length equals 13 residues. V shed 4 bases, J shed 7 bases, and the junction held 8 bases outside the gene matches. CDR3 sequence (DNA): TGCAGTGCTAATAGCGGGGGCAATTTGGAGCAGTACTTC. The encoded protein is CSANSGGNLEQYF.

The sample holds a few counts of this clonotype. The rearrangement links TRBV5-1 to TRBJ1-1; 7 bases map to TRBD1. V lost 6 bases and J lost 3; bases outside the gene matches: 8. Germline V gene sequence: CDR1 SGHRS, CDR2 YFSETQ. There are 14 residues in the CDR3. Here the CDR3 reads CASTRQGWDTEAFF. The CDR3 bases are TGCGCCAGCACCCGACAGGGTTGGGACACTGAAGCTTTCTTT. The whole variable domain, filled in from reference TRBV5-1 and TRBJ1-1, reads KAGVTQTPRYLIKTRGQQVTLSCSPISGHRSVSWYQQTPGQGLQFLFEYFSETQRNKGNFPGRFSGRQFSNSRSEMNVSTLELGDSALYLCASTRQGWDTEAFFGQGTRLTVV.

The sample holds a few counts of this clonotype. The chain couples TRBV11-3 to TRBJ1-1, with a weak D call TRBD1 (5 bases). Germline assignment: CDR1 SGHNT and CDR2 YENEEA. The CDR3 has 14 residues. Deletions cut 5 bases from V and 4 bases from J, with 14 bases between. The CDR3 DNA follows: TGTGCCAGCAGCCCTGAACTTAGGGGCACTGAAGCTTTCTTT. This codes for CASSPELRGTEAFF. The full variable domain, with the rest looked up from reference TRBV11-3 and TRBJ1-1, is EAGVVQSPRYKIIEKKQPVAFWCNPISGHNTLYWYLQNLGQGPELLIRYENEEAVDDSQLPKDRFSAERLKGVDSTLKIQPAELGDSAVYLCASSPELRGTEAFFGQGTRLTVV.

The chain couples TRBV7-9 to TRBJ2-1; possibly TRBD2 for D (6 bases). Germline-derived CDR1 and CDR2 are SEHNR and FQNEAQ (reference sequence). Trimming stripped 4 bases from V and 4 bases from J, with 14 bases between. The CDR3 runs to 15 residues. The CDR3 spells CASSWRLVGYNEQFF. CDR3 coding DNA: TGTGCCAGCAGCTGGCGACTAGTGGGGTACAATGAGCAGTTCTTC.

The rearrangement joins TRBV4-2 to TRBJ1-1; 8 bases align to TRBD1. The CDR3 totals 15 residues. Germline CDR1 and CDR2: LGHNA and YNFKEQ. Trimming removed 1 base from V and 3 bases from J; junction bases left unmatched: 4. The CDR3 sequence is CASSQVPDRDTEAFF. The CDR3 DNA reads TGTGCCAGCAGCCAAGTCCCGGACAGGGACACTGAAGCTTTCTTT.

Ten or more counts support this clonotype. The chain links TRBV5-1 to TRBJ2-2; no clear D gene. The CDR3 has 14 residues. Germline V gene data show CDR1 as SGHRS and CDR2 as YFSETQ. Trimming left V 4 bases short and J 2 bases short, with 9 bases between. Here the CDR3 DNA reads TGCGCCAGCAGCGATGACCCTAACACCGGGGAGCTGTTTTTT. It encodes CASSDDPNTGELFF.

V gene TRBV10-3 combines with J gene TRBJ1-4; the match to TRBD1 covers 9 bases. Germline CDR1 and CDR2: ENHRY and SYGVKD. Trimming took 4 bases from V and 14 from J; bases not matched to a gene: 8. There are 13 residues in the CDR3. Written as DNA, the CDR3 is TGTGCCATCAGTGCCCGGGACAGGGAAGGGCTGTTTTTT. Its translation: CAISARDREGLFF.

This clonotype was observed a few times. This chain connects TRBV5-1 to TRBJ1-2; 8 bases map to TRBD1. Trimming cost V 0 bases and J 3 bases; bases outside gene matches: 1. The germline CDR1 and CDR2 sequences are SGHRS and YFSETQ. This CDR3 has 14 residues. DNA for the CDR3: TGCGCCAGCAGCTTGGACAGGGGGGACTATGGCTACACCTTC. Amino acids: CASSLDRGDYGYTF.

The chain employs TRBV4-2 and TRBJ2-7; the D is unclear. Trimming shortened V by 8 bases and J by 0 bases, and 14 bases separated the two germline ends. CDR1 is LGHNA and CDR2 is YNFKEQ in the germline V gene. There are 14 residues in the CDR3. This CDR3 reads CASGPRLLSYEQYF. DNA of the CDR3: TGTGCCAGCGGCCCCCGGCTCCTCTCCTACGAGCAGTACTTC.

The chain is built from TRBV4-3 and TRBJ2-7; 9 bases align to TRBD2. V gave up 4 bases and J gave up 0 bases; unmatched junction bases: 16. This CDR3 has 19 amino acids. Germline CDR1 is LGHNA and CDR2 is YSLEER. The CDR3 protein is CASSRHLSTGTSFSYEQYF. CDR3 nucleotide sequence: TGCGCCAGCAGCCGTCATCTGAGTACCGGGACTAGCTTCTCCTACGAGCAGTACTTC.

The genes are TRBV5-6 and TRBJ2-4; maybe TRBD1 (7 bases). The CDR3 extends over 15 amino acids. Trimming removed 8 bases at V and 3 bases at J, with 18 bases between. The germline CDR1 and CDR2 sequences are SGHDT and YYEEEE. For the CDR3, the DNA is TGTGCCAGGAGCCCCGGGCGGGACAGCAAAAACATTCAGTACTTC. It codes for CARSPGRDSKNIQYF.

This clonotype was counted at least ten times. The chain recombines TRBV15 with TRBJ2-1; D gene ambiguous. This CDR3 contains 14 residues. CDR1 is LNHNV, CDR2 YYDKDF, per germline (reference sequence). With 0 bases removed from V and 4 bases from J, the gap between germline ends came to 7 bases. The CDR3: CATSRDLEYNEQFF. CDR3 DNA sequence: TGTGCCACCAGCAGAGATTTAGAGTACAATGAGCAGTTCTTC.

The chain employs TRBV28 and TRBJ2-7; 8 bases are a match to TRBD1. Germline V CDR1 and CDR2: MDHEN, SYDVKM. This CDR3 has 13 amino acids. With 6 bases clipped from V and 6 bases from J, the junction kept 7 bases outside the gene matches. The CDR3 region is CASSRTGIGEQYF. In DNA form, the CDR3 reads TGTGCCAGCAGCCGGACAGGGATTGGCGAGCAGTACTTC.

The chain couples TRBV7-8 to TRBJ2-2; 10 bases are a match to TRBD2. The V gene's germline CDR1 is SGHVS and CDR2 FQNEAQ. This CDR3 comprises 15 residues. V lost 6 bases, J lost 5 bases, and 6 bases stayed unmatched. The CDR3 region has the DNA TGTGCCAGCAGTCGAGCGGGGGGGCGAACCGGGGAGCTGTTTTTT. This encodes CASSRAGGRTGELFF. Filled out from reference TRBV7-8 and TRBJ2-2, the complete variable domain reads GAGVSQSPRYKVAKRGQDVALRCDPISGHVSLFWYQQALGQGPEFLTYFQNEAQLDKSGLPSDRFFAERPEGSVSTLKIQRTQQEDSAVYLCASSRAGGRTGELFFGEGSRLTVL.

This clonotype has a handful of counts. V is TRBV5-1 and J is TRBJ1-5, with 9 nucleotides matching TRBD1. CDR3 length: 14 amino acids. Looked up from germline, CDR1 is SGHRS and CDR2 is YFSETQ. V gave up 4 bases and J gave up 5 bases; unmatched junction bases: 4. CDR3 in DNA: TGCGCCAGCAGCCTGACAGGGGGATATCAGCCCCAGCATTTT. Translating gives CASSLTGGYQPQHF.

This clonotype turned up a few times. V is TRBV20-1 and J is TRBJ1-3; D unresolved. The CDR3 is made up of 13 amino acids. CDR1 is DFQATT, CDR2 SNEGSKA, per germline (reference sequence). V lost 2 bases to trimming and J lost 3 bases, with 8 bases between them. CDR3 sequence: CSARSSYGNTIYF. The DNA of the CDR3 is TGCAGTGCTAGAAGTTCCTATGGAAACACCATATATTTT.

The V gene is TRBV6-1, the J gene TRBJ1-6; unclear D gene. V was cut by 5 bases and J by 6 bases, with 17 bases left in between. CDR3 size: 16 residues. Germline V CDR1 and CDR2: MNHNS, SASEGT. CDR3 residues: CASSRPGVWANSPLHF. The CDR3 DNA follows: TGTGCCAGCAGTCGTCCCGGGGTTTGGGCTAATTCACCCCTCCACTTT.

This clonotype appeared many times. The rearrangement links TRBV20-1 to TRBJ2-5; 11 nucleotides line up with TRBD2. Trimming cost V 3 bases and J 8 bases; bases outside gene matches: 8. CDR3 length: 14 residues. Germline V gene lookup returns CDR1 DFQATT and CDR2 SNEGSKA (reference sequence). The DNA of the CDR3 is TGCAGTGCTAGCTTACTAGCGGGGGAGGACACCCAGTACTTC. Amino acid sequence: CSASLLAGEDTQYF.

In this sample, this clonotype turned up many times. This rearrangement joins TRBV12-3 or TRBV12-4 to TRBJ1-1; D ambiguous. This CDR3 is 13 amino acids long. V was trimmed by 3 bases and J by 1 base, leaving 6 bases between them. CDR3 residues: CASSFKGNTEAFF. The CDR3, as DNA: TGTGCCAGCAGTTTTAAGGGGAACACTGAAGCTTTCTTT.

A few counts support this clonotype. The chain links TRBV11-2 to TRBJ2-1, with 8 positions matching TRBD1. The V and J ends lost 7 bases and 8 bases, in that order; junction bases with no gene match: 19. This CDR3 is 17 amino acids long. CDR1 is SGHAT and CDR2 is FQNNGV in the germline V gene. CDR3 residues: CASTLQGGRGRRDEQFF. The CDR3 DNA reads as TGTGCCAGCACTCTCCAGGGGGGCAGGGGGCGCAGGGATGAGCAGTTCTTC. Full variable domain (rest looked up from reference TRBV11-2 and TRBJ2-1): EAGVAQSPRYKIIEKRQSVAFWCNPISGHATLYWYQQILGQGPKLLIQFQNNGVVDDSQLPKDRFSAERLKGVDSTLKIQPAKLEDSAVYLCASTLQGGRGRRDEQFFGPGTRLTVL.

The rearrangement joins TRBV20-1 to TRBJ2-5; D gene uncertain. Trimming removed 1 base from V and 2 bases from J, with 8 bases in between. Germline lookup yields CDR1 DFQATT and CDR2 SNEGSKA (reference sequence). There are 13 residues in the CDR3. The CDR3 DNA is TGCAGTGCTAGAGTCTGGGGACAAGAGACCCAGTACTTC. This translates into CSARVWGQETQYF.

CDR3 coding DNA: TGTGCCACCAGCAGTTACGTGACAGGGGGTAATGAGCAGTTCTTC. This sequence encodes CATSSYVTGGNEQFF. The V and J genes are TRBV15 and TRBJ2-1; 9 bases are a match to TRBD1. The CDR3 has 15 amino acids. CDR1 is LNHNV and CDR2 is YYDKDF in the germline V gene (reference sequence). The ends lost 3 bases at V and 7 bases at J; junction bases unmatched: 7.

The V gene is TRBV11-1, the J gene TRBJ2-3, with D unclear. The CDR3 has 14 residues. Per germline, CDR1 SGHAT and CDR2 FQDESV (reference sequence). V was pared by 4 bases and J by 5 bases, with 13 bases between. This chain's CDR3 is CASSSRADGDTQYF. The CDR3 coding sequence is TGTGCCAGCAGCTCTCGGGCGGACGGAGATACGCAGTATTTT.

This clonotype has ten or more counts. V is TRBV5-6 and J is TRBJ2-7; 9 nucleotides line up with TRBD1. V lost 2 bases to trimming and J lost 4 bases; unmatched junction nucleotides: 16. The germline CDR1 and CDR2 sequences are SGHDT and YYEEEE. The CDR3 is 18 amino acids. The CDR3 loop reads CASSFGQGSFRKSYEQYF. The CDR3 DNA is TGTGCCAGCAGCTTTGGACAGGGGTCTTTTCGTAAATCATACGAGCAGTACTTC.

The rearrangement uses TRBV6-5 and TRBJ2-7; 10 bases fit TRBD1. CDR1 is MNHEY and CDR2 is SVGAGI in the germline V gene. J was trimmed by 6 bases and V by 2 bases; bases with no gene match: 13. The CDR3 spans 17 residues. The chain's CDR3 is CASSYVRPGQGRSEQYF. DNA for the CDR3: TGTGCCAGCAGTTACGTGCGCCCGGGACAGGGGCGCTCCGAGCAGTACTTC.

V is TRBV6-2 or TRBV6-3 and J is TRBJ2-3; D ambiguous. Germline-derived CDR1 and CDR2 are MNHEY and SVGEGT. Deletions cut 8 bases from V and 0 bases from J, with 9 bases between. This CDR3 has 13 amino acids. CDR3 protein: CASLVRSTDTQYF. The DNA for the CDR3 is TGTGCCAGCCTGGTTCGGAGCACAGATACGCAGTATTTT.